This TCR beta chain came from a study of tumor and adjacent non-tumor tissue in lung cancer. The overall study: Patients were aged about 30 to 85, roughly 9 men and 5 women, stage I to III.

Three rounds of nested PCR, following a modified ARM-PCR protocol, produced the TCRbeta library. Each CDR3 protein is one row after TCRdb ran MiXCR on the multiplex PCR reads. In the table there are about 43,000 distinct CDR3 sequences, approximately 57% of which are singletons. Ten or more counts support this clonotype. V was shortened by 2 bases and J by 5 bases, with 19 bases between the two germline ends. In germline, CDR1 is MNHNY, CDR2 SVGAGI (reference sequence). The CDR3 is 16 residues long. No cell sorting was done before RNA was extracted from the tissue. Distant lung tissue was collected more than 3 cm away from the tumor edge. Newly diagnosed lung cancer patients had thoracic surgery in China, August–late 2014, without prior chemotherapy.

This chain joins TRBV6-6 and TRBJ2-7; tentatively, D is TRBD1 or TRBD2 (5 bases each). The sample consisted of distant non-tumor lung tissue. The receptor's source is a man aged 50-60 years with non-small cell lung cancer. CDR3 DNA: TGTGCCAGCAGTTACCTCGCCGGGACGGGGTTAAACGAGCAGTACTTC. Translating gives CASSYLAGTGLNEQYF.